This TCR beta chain was captured in a study of CD8+CD57+ T cells in acquired aplastic anemia. Study-level background: Sorting CD4+ and CD8+ cells gave DNA averaging around 3 ug. The study, taken as a whole, reports: Sharing between patients and controls was observed for around 30 CD8+ CDR3 sequences.

Selection for sequencing was limited to patients who had shown CD8+CD57+ cell expansion by flow cytometry. The cohort consisted entirely of patients having severe acquired aplastic anemia. There was no therapy given to any patient before the blood sampling took place. In regard to this clonotype: What it binds is not known.

In germline, CDR1 is SGHVS, CDR2 FQNEAQ. There are 14 residues in the CDR3. Trimming took 4 bases from V and 0 from J, leaving 10 bases between them. TCR beta VDJ and CDR3 were profiled, and genomic DNA was the template. TCRdb passed the reads through MiXCR, listing each CDR3 protein once. The sample yields roughly 290,000 distinct CDR3 sequences, roughly 53% seen once. Sequencing input: sorted CD4+, CD8+, or CD8+CD57+ T cells (not recorded which) from PBMCs. This chain joins TRBV7-8 and TRBJ2-7; no firm D call. The clonotype was recovered from a human donor with aplastic anemia. For the CDR3, the DNA is TGTGCCAGCAGCTCAAGGTTCCTCTCCTACGAGCAGTACTTC. Amino acid sequence: CASSSRFLSYEQYF.